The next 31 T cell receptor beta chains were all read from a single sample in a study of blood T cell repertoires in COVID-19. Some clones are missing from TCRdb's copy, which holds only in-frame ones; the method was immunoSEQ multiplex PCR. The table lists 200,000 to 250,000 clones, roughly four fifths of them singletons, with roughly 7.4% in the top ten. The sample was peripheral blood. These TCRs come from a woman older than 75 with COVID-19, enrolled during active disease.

CDR3 nucleotides: TGTGCCAGCAGCTTGGCGGGGACTGGGGCCGGGGAGCTGTTTTTT. This translates into CASSLAGTGAGELFF. The chain couples TRBV5-4 to TRBJ2-2; tentative D call: TRBD2 (6 bases). The germline gives CDR1 SGHNT, CDR2 YYREEE (reference sequence). The CDR3 covers 15 residues. V lost 0 bases and J lost 6, with 12 bases in between. Drawing the rest from reference TRBV5-4 and TRBJ2-2, the complete variable domain is ETGVTQSPTHLIKTRGQQVTLRCSSQSGHNTVSWYQQALGQGPQFIFQYYREEENGRGNFPPRFSGLQFPNYSSELNVNALELDDSALYLCASSLAGTGAGELFFGEGSRLTVL.

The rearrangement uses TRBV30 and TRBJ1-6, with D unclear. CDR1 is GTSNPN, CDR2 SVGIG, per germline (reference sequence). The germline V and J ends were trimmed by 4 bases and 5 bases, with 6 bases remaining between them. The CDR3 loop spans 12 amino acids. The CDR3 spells CAWTGNNSPLHF. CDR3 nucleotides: TGTGCCTGGACGGGGAATAATTCACCCCTCCACTTT.

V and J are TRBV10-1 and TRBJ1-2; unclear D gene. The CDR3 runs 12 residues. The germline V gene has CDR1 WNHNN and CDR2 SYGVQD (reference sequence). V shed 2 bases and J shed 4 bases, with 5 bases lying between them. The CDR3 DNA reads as TGCGCCAGCAGTGAGGGCAGCTATGGCTACACCTTC. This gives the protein CASSEGSYGYTF.

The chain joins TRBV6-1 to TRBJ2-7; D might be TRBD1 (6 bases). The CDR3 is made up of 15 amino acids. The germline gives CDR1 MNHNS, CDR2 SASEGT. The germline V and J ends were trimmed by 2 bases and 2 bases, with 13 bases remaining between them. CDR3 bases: TGTGCCAGCAGTGAATCCGGCAGGGGACCCTACGAGCAGTACTTC. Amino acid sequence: CASSESGRGPYEQYF.

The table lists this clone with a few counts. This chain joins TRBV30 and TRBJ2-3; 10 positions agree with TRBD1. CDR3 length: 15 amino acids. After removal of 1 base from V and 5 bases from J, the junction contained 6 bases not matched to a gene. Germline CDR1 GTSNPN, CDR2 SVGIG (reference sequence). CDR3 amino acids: CAWSAPGQGRDTQYF. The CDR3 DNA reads TGTGCCTGGAGTGCTCCGGGACAGGGGAGAGATACGCAGTATTTT.

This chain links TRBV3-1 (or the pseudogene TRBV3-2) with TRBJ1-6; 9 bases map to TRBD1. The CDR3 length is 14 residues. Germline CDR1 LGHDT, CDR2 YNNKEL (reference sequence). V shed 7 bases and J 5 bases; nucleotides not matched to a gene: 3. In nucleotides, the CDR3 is TGTGCCAGCAACCGGGACAGGGATAATTCACCCCTCCACTTT. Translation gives CASNRDRDNSPLHF.

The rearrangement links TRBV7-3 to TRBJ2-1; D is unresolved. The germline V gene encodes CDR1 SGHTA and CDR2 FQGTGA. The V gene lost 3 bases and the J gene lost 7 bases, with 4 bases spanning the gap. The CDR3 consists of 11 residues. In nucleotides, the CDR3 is TGTGCCAGCAGCTTGTTAAATGAGCAGTTCTTC. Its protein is CASSLLNEQFF. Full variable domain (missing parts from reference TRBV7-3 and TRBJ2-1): GAGVSQTPSNKVTEKGKYVELRCDPISGHTALYWYRQSLGQGPEFLIYFQGTGAADDSGLPNDRFFAVRPEGSVSTLKIQRTERGDSAVYLCASSLLNEQFFGPGTRLTVL.

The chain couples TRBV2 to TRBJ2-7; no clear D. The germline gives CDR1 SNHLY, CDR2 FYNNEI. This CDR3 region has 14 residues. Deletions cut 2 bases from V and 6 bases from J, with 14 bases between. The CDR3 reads CASSELSRASEQYF. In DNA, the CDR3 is TGTGCCAGCAGTGAATTGTCTAGAGCAAGCGAGCAGTACTTC.

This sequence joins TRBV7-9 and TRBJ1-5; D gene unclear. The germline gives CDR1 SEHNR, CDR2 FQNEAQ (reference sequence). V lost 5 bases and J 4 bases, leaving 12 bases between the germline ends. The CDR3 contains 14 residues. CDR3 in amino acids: CASSPGSGNQPQHF. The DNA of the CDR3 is TGTGCCAGCAGCCCCGGGAGTGGGAATCAGCCCCAGCATTTT. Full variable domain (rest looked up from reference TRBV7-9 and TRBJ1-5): DTGVSQNPRHKITKRGQNVTFRCDPISEHNRLYWYRQTLGQGPEFLTYFQNEAQLEKSRLLSDRFSAERPKGSFSTLEIQRTEQGDSAMYLCASSPGSGNQPQHFGDGTRLSIL.

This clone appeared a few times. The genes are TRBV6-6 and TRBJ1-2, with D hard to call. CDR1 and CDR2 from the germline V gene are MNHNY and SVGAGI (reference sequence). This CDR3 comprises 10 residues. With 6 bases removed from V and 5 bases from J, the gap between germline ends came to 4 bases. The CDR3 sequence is CASRSYGYTF. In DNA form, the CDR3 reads TGTGCCAGCAGGAGTTATGGCTACACCTTC.

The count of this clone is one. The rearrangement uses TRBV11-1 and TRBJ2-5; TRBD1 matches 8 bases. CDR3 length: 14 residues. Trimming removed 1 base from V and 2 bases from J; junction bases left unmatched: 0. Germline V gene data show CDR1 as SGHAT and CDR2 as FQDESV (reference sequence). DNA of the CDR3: TGTGCCAGCAGCTTAGACAGGGGGCAAGAGACCCAGTACTTC. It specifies CASSLDRGQETQYF.

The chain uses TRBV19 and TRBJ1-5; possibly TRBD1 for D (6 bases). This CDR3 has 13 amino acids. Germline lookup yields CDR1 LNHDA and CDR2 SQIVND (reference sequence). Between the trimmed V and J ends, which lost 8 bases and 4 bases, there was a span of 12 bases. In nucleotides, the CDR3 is TGTGCCAGTGCTTATCAGGGGAATCAGCCCCAGCATTTT. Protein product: CASAYQGNQPQHF.

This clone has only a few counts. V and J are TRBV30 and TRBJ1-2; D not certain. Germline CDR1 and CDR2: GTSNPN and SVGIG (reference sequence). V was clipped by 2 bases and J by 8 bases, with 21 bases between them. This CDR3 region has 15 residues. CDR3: CAWSYNQEAIHGYTF. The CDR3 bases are TGTGCCTGGAGTTACAATCAGGAGGCTATCCACGGCTACACCTTC. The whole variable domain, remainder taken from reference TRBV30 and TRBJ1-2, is SQTIHQWPATLVQPVGSPLSLECTVEGTSNPNLYWYRQAAGRGLQLLFYSVGIGQISSEVPQNLSASRPQDRQFILSSKKLLLSDSGFYLCAWSYNQEAIHGYTFGSGTRLTVV.

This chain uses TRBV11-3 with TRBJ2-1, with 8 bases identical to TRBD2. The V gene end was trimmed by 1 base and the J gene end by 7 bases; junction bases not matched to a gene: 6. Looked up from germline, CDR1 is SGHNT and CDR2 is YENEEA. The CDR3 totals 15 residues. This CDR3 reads CASSLAGLAGNEQFF. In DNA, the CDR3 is TGTGCCAGCAGCTTAGCCGGACTAGCTGGGAATGAGCAGTTCTTC.

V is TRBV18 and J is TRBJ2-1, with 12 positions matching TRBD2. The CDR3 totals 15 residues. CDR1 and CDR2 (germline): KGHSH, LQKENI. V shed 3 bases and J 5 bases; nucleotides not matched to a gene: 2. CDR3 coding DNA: TGTGCCAGCTCACCGGGACTAGCGGGCCACAATGAGCAGTTCTTC. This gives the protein CASSPGLAGHNEQFF.

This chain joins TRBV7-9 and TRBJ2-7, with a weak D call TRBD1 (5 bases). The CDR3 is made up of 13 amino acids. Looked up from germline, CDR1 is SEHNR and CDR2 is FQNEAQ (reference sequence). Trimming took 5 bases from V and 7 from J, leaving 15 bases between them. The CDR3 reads CASSVNQPGEQYF. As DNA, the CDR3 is TGTGCCAGCAGCGTAAACCAGCCAGGGGAGCAGTACTTC.

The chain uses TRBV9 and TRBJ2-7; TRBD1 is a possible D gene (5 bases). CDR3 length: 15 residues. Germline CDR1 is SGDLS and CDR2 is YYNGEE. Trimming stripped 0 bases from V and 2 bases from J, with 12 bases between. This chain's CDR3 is CASSVALDNPYEQYF. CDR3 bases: TGTGCCAGCAGCGTAGCCCTGGACAATCCCTACGAGCAGTACTTC.

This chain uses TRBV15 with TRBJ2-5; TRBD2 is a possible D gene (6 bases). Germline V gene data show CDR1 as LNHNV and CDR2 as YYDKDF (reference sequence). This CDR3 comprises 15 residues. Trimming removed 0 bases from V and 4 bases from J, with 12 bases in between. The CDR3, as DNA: TGTGCCACCAGCAGAGAGAAGGGGAGGCGAGAGACCCAGTACTTC. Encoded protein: CATSREKGRRETQYF.

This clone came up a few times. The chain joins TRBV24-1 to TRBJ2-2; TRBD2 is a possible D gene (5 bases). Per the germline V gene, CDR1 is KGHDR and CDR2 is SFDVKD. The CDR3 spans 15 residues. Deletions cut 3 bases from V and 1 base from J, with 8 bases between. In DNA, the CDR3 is TGTGCCACCAGTGATCCGAGGGTGAACACCGGGGAGCTGTTTTTT. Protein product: CATSDPRVNTGELFF.

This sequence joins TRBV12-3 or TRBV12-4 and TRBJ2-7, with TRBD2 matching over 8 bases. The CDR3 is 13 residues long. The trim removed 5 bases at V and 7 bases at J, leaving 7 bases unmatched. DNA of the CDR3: TGTGCCAGCAGTCCCCTCGGGGGGGAGGAGCAGTACTTC. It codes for CASSPLGGEEQYF.

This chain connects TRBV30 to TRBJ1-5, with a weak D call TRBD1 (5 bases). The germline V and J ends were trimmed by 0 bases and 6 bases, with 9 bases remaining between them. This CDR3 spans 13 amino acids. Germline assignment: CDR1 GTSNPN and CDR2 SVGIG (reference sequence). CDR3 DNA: TGTGCCTGGAGTGTAAACCAGGGTCAGCCCCAGCATTTT. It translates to CAWSVNQGQPQHF.

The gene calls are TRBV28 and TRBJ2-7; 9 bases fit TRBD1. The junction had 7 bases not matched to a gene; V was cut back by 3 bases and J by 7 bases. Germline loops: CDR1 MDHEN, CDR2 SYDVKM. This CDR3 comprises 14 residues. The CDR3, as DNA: TGTGCCAGCAGTTTCACAGGGGGCCGCCTGGAGCAGTACTTC. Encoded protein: CASSFTGGRLEQYF.

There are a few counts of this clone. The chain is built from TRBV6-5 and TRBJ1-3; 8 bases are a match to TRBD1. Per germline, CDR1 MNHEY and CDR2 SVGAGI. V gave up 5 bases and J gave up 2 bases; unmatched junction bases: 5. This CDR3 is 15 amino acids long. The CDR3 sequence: CASSLRDRPGNTIYF. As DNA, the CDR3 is TGTGCCAGCAGTCTCCGGGACAGGCCTGGAAACACCATATATTTT.

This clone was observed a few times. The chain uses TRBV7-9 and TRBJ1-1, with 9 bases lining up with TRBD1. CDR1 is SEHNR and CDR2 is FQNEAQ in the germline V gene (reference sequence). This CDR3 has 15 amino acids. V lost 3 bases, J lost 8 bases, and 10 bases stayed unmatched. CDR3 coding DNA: TGTGCCAGCAGCTTTTTACAGGGGGCCTCCTTCGAAGCTTTCTTT. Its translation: CASSFLQGASFEAFF.

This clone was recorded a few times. CDR3 region: CASSQGGGLGGNTIYF. The CDR3 region has the DNA TGTGCCAGCAGCCAAGGAGGGGGCTTAGGTGGAAACACCATATATTTT. This rearrangement joins TRBV3-1 (or the pseudogene TRBV3-2) to TRBJ1-3; 7 nucleotides agree with TRBD1. From germline, CDR1 is LGHDT and CDR2 YNNKEL (reference sequence). The V and J ends lost 1 base and 3 bases, in that order; junction bases with no gene match: 6. The CDR3 extends over 16 amino acids.

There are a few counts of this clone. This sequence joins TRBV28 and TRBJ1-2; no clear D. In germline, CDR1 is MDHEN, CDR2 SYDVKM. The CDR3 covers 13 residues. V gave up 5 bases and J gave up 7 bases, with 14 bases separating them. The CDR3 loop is CASSAPGIGGYTF. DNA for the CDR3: TGTGCCAGCAGTGCTCCCGGGATTGGTGGCTACACCTTC.

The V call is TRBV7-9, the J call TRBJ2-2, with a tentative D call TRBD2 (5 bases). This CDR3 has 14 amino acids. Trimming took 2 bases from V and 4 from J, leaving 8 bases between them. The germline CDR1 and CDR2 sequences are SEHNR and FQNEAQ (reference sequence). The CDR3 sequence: CASSLKGSTGELFF. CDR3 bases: TGTGCCAGCAGCTTAAAAGGGAGCACCGGGGAGCTGTTTTTT.

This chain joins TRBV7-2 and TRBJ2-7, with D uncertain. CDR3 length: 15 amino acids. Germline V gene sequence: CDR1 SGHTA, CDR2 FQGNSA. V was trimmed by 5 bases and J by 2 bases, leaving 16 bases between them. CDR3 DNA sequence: TGTGCCAGCAGCCCAATGGGCGTGGTCCCCTACGAGCAGTACTTC. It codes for CASSPMGVVPYEQYF.

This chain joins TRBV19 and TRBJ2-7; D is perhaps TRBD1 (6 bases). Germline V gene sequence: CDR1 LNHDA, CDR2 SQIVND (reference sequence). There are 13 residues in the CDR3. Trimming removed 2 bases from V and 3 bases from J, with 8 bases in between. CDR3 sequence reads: CASSITGSYEQYF. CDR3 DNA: TGTGCCAGTAGTATAACAGGGAGCTACGAGCAGTACTTC. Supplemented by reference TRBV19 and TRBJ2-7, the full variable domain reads DGGITQSPKYLFRKEGQNVTLSCEQNLNHDAMYWYRQDPGQGLRLIYYSQIVNDFQKGDIAEGYSVSREKKESFPLTVTSAQKNPTAFYLCASSITGSYEQYFGPGTRLTVT.

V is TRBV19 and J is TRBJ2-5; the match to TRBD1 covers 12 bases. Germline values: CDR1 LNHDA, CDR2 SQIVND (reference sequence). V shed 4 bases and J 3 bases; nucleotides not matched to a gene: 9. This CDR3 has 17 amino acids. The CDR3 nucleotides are TGTGCCAGTAGTACTTCAAGGGGACAGGGGGCAGAAGAGACCCAGTACTTC. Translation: CASSTSRGQGAEETQYF.

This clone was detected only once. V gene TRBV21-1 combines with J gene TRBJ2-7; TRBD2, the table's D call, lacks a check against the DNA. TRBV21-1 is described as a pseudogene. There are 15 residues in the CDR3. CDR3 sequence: CASSPGGEIGWEQYF. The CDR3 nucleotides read TGTGCCAGCAGCCCGGGGGGGGAGATTGGATGGGAGCAGTACTTC.